The clone carrying this T cell receptor beta chain was counted a few times. Its antigen is not identified. The donors, nominally healthy at sampling, likely had unrecorded immune exposures. The CDR3 runs 15 residues. V lost 2 bases and J lost 0, with 9 bases in between. Germline values: CDR1 SGHKS, CDR2 YYEKEE (reference sequence). The study ran its PCR with 60 Vbeta and 13 Jbeta primers. The assay was immunoSEQ multiplex PCR, and TCRdb's table has in-frame clones only and misses some. This sample has 150,000 to 200,000 clones; 78% occur once, and the top ten carry 13% to 15%. These data are taken from a study of cytomegalovirus exposure and HLA in healthy donors. Whole-study results and caveats: According to the study, roughly 160 TCR beta chains were cytomegalovirus-associated.

The source material was PBMCs. This receptor was obtained from a woman aged 25 to 45 in good health and CMV-seropositive. The chain carries TRBV5-5 and TRBJ1-5; D unresolved. The CDR3 DNA follows: TGTGCCAGCAGCTTTTCTACCTATAGCAATCAGCCCCAGCATTTT. Translation: CASSFSTYSNQPQHF. Combining the CDR3 with reference TRBV5-5 and TRBJ1-5 gives the whole variable domain DAGVTQSPTHLIKTRGQQVTLRCSPISGHKSVSWYQQVLGQGPQFIFQYYEKEERGRGNFPDRFSARQFPNYSSELNVNALLLGDSALYLCASSFSTYSNQPQHFGDGTRLSIL.